This entry lists 3 T cell receptor beta chains sequenced from one sample in a study of blood T cell repertoires in COVID-19. The protocol was immunoSEQ multiplex PCR, while the TCRdb copy is restricted to in-frame clones and leaves out a portion. The sample records some 230,000 clones, over 75% being singletons. Sample: PBMCs or T cells enriched from blood (not recorded which). The source is a woman under 30 in a cohort exposed to, infected with or recovered from COVID-19 (not recorded which).

V and J are TRBV6-5 and TRBJ2-6, with D uncertain. Germline V gene lookup returns CDR1 MNHEY and CDR2 SVGAGI. The CDR3 totals 15 residues. V was pared by 8 bases and J by 0 bases, with 11 bases between. Here the CDR3 DNA reads TGTGCCAGCCGTAACAGCCTCTCTGGGGCCAACGTCCTGACTTTC. Translation: CASRNSLSGANVLTF.

The CDR3: CASSQTTFNTEAFF. The CDR3 nucleotides read TGTGCCAGCAGCCAGACTACGTTCAACACTGAAGCTTTCTTT. This sequence joins TRBV14 and TRBJ1-1; D gene uncertain. V was shortened by 3 bases and J by 2 bases, with 10 bases between the two germline ends. The CDR3 is 14 amino acids. Germline CDR1 SGHDN, CDR2 FVKESK.

The rearrangement links TRBV11-2 to TRBJ2-1, with D unresolved. The germline V gene encodes CDR1 SGHAT and CDR2 FQNNGV. Trimming left V 4 bases short and J 0 bases short, with 10 bases between. This CDR3 is 15 amino acids long. The CDR3 DNA reads TGTGCCAGCAGCTCATCCCGTAGCTCCTACAATGAGCAGTTCTTC. Translated, it gives CASSSSRSSYNEQFF.